These T cell receptor beta chains were read from a single sample in a study of identical twins. A single record per CDR3 protein comes from TCRdb applying MiXCR to the 5' RACE reads. The sample carries around 960,000 distinct CDR3 sequences, about 12% recorded once. This sample also appeared in a second study, on yellow fever vaccine responses in identical twins.

The sequencing sample was made of PBMCs. These receptors were taken from a woman under 30 in good health. Each CDR3 is given with its conserved first and last residue. The order of the fields is D gene, V gene, J gene, clone size, CDR3 protein, CDR3 DNA. D genes are given only for firm matches. Clone size is given for some rows only: seen once, a few or many times, or a class if the clone is expanded.

>TRBD1|TRBV2|TRBJ1-1|few
CASSEVQGITEAFF
TGTGCCAGCAGTGAGGTACAGGGGATTACTGAAGCTTTCTTT
>TRBD2|TRBV24-1|TRBJ2-2|few
CATSDLGLAANTGELFF
TGTGCCACCAGTGACCTGGGACTAGCGGCGAACACCGGGGAGCTGTTTTTT
>.|TRBV7-2|TRBJ2-3|.
CASSLQGLTDTQYF
TGTGCCAGCAGCTTACAGGGACTCACAGATACGCAGTATTTT
>.|TRBV27|TRBJ1-1|many
CASSPGDGNTEAFF
TGTGCCAGCAGTCCCGGGGACGGGAACACTGAAGCTTTCTTT
>.|TRBV7-9|TRBJ2-1|few
CASRRDVSPGDEQFF
TGTGCCAGCAGAAGAGACGTTTCCCCTGGGGATGAGCAGTTCTTC
>TRBD1|TRBV10-2|TRBJ1-5|.
CASSETGGSQPQHF
TGCGCCAGCAGTGAGACAGGGGGCTCACAGCCCCAGCATTTT
>TRBD1|TRBV7-9|TRBJ1-1|.
CASSDRDRPFF
TGTGCCAGCAGCGACCGGGACAGGCCTTTCTTT
>.|TRBV15|TRBJ2-5|.
CATSTEQDSEETQYF
TGTGCCACCAGCACAGAACAGGACAGCGAAGAGACCCAGTACTTC
>.|TRBV7-9|TRBJ1-5|few
CASSAQGQPQHF
TGTGCCAGCAGCGCCCAGGGTCAGCCCCAGCATTTT
>.|TRBV25-1|TRBJ2-7|few
CASIETDRLYEQYF
TGTGCCAGCATTGAAACCGACAGACTGTACGAGCAGTACTTC
>.|TRBV28|TRBJ2-5|few
CASSPVVQGQTQYF
TGTGCCAGCAGTCCCGTGGTACAGGGCCAGACCCAGTACTTC
>.|TRBV29-1|TRBJ2-1|few
CSVDLGAGYNEQFF
TGCAGCGTTGATCTGGGGGCGGGGTACAATGAGCAGTTCTTC
>TRBD1|TRBV5-5|TRBJ1-6|few
CASFPGTGGWNSPLHF
TGTGCCAGCTTTCCCGGGACAGGGGGCTGGAATTCACCCCTCCACTTT
>.|TRBV11-2|TRBJ1-2|.
CASSLGDSVIYGYTF
TGTGCCAGCAGCTTAGGAGACAGCGTCATATATGGCTACACCTTC
>TRBD1|TRBV5-1|TRBJ2-1|few
CASSLGLGTAYNEQFF
TGCGCCAGCAGCTTGGGTCTAGGGACAGCTTACAATGAGCAGTTCTTC
>.|TRBV4-1|TRBJ2-5|few
CASSQDNLAGEETQYF
TGCGCCAGCAGCCAAGATAACCTAGCAGGGGAAGAGACCCAGTACTTC
>.|TRBV5-1|TRBJ2-3|.
CASSLVSQGDTQYF
TGCGCCAGCAGCTTGGTTTCTCAGGGAGATACGCAGTATTTT
>.|TRBV20-1|TRBJ2-2|.
CSASGPVTNTGELFF
TGCAGTGCCTCTGGACCAGTTACGAACACCGGGGAGCTGTTTTTT
>TRBD1|TRBV24-1|TRBJ2-1|many
CATSPTDRGLGNEQFF
TGTGCCACCAGTCCGACCGACAGGGGGCTTGGGAATGAGCAGTTCTTC
>TRBD1|TRBV11-1|TRBJ2-7|few
CASINFGSPDRTSYEQYF
TGTGCCAGCATCAACTTTGGCTCTCCGGACAGGACCTCCTACGAGCAGTACTTC
>TRBD1|TRBV11-1|TRBJ1-1|few
CASIDRGIGNTEAFF
TGTGCCAGCATCGACAGGGGCATTGGGAACACTGAAGCTTTCTTT
>.|TRBV6-1|TRBJ1-5|.
CASRSFPYSNQPQHF
TGTGCCAGCAGATCGTTCCCTTATAGCAATCAGCCCCAGCATTTT
>TRBD2|TRBV6-5|TRBJ2-7|many
CASSYGTSGYEQYF
TGTGCCAGCAGTTACGGGACTAGCGGCTACGAGCAGTACTTC
>TRBD1|TRBV7-9|TRBJ2-7|few
CASSARDRGTSYEQYF
TGTGCCAGCAGCGCACGGGACAGGGGGACCTCCTACGAGCAGTACTTC
>TRBD2|TRBV20-1|TRBJ2-2|few
CSAIGASGGSAGELFF
TGCAGTGCTATAGGGGCTAGCGGGGGTTCCGCCGGGGAGCTGTTTTTT
>.|TRBV20-1|TRBJ2-2|few
CSARKIQTDSRTGELFF
TGCAGTGCTAGGAAAATCCAAACCGACAGTCGGACCGGGGAGCTGTTTTTT
>.|TRBV2|TRBJ1-2|.
CASTYGGYGYTF
TGTGCCAGCACATATGGGGGATATGGCTACACCTTC
>.|TRBV20-1|TRBJ2-7|.
CSARDIGTNAKGYEQYF
TGCAGTGCTAGAGATATAGGGACCAACGCTAAGGGGTACGAGCAGTACTTC
>.|TRBV27|TRBJ2-7|few
CASRSTWDAPYEQYF
TGTGCCAGCAGGAGTACCTGGGACGCCCCCTACGAGCAGTACTTC
>.|TRBV24-1|TRBJ2-1|many
CATSQGGGSSYNEQFF
TGTGCCACCAGCCAAGGTGGGGGGAGCTCCTACAATGAGCAGTTCTTC
>.|TRBV7-8|TRBJ2-1|many
CASSPWTTSYNEQFF
TGTGCCAGCAGCCCTTGGACTACATCCTACAATGAGCAGTTCTTC
>.|TRBV20-1|TRBJ1-1|many
CSARDRGETEAFF
TGCAGTGCTAGAGACAGGGGAGAAACTGAAGCTTTCTTT
>.|TRBV5-5|TRBJ2-2|.
CASSYGASWAGELFF
TGTGCCAGCAGCTACGGGGCATCGTGGGCCGGGGAGCTGTTTTTT
>.|TRBV27|TRBJ1-1|once
CASRFAGSEAFF
TGTGCCAGCAGATTTGCAGGTTCGGAGGCTTTCTTT
>TRBD2|TRBV7-6|TRBJ2-1|many
CASSLDLADNEQFF
TGTGCCAGCAGCTTAGATCTAGCGGACAATGAGCAGTTCTTC
>TRBD2|TRBV3-1|TRBJ2-2|.
CASSQGGLAGARLNTGELFF
TGTGCCAGCAGCCAAGGGGGACTAGCGGGGGCGCGATTGAACACCGGGGAGCTGTTTTTT
>.|TRBV5-5|TRBJ2-7|.
CASSLAVGPGGEQYF
TGTGCCAGCAGCTTGGCCGTGGGACCTGGGGGCGAGCAGTACTTC
>TRBD2|TRBV12-3/TRBV12-4|TRBJ2-7|.
CASSLDYGRAKYEQYF
TGTGCCAGCAGTTTAGATTACGGGAGGGCCAAGTACGAGCAGTACTTC
>.|TRBV13|TRBJ2-3|many
CASSTRTGPDTQYF
TGTGCCAGCAGCACCCGAACAGGGCCAGATACGCAGTATTTT
>TRBD1|TRBV13|TRBJ2-2|.
CASSWGQPTGELFF
TGTGCCAGCAGCTGGGGACAGCCCACCGGGGAGCTGTTTTTT
>TRBD2|TRBV7-8|TRBJ2-1|.
CASSLGREGFSYNEQFF
TGTGCCAGCAGCTTAGGGCGGGAGGGGTTCTCCTACAATGAGCAGTTCTTC
>TRBD2|TRBV7-2|TRBJ2-7|few
CASSLRSSGPYEQYF
TGTGCCAGCAGCTTGAGGTCTAGCGGCCCCTACGAGCAGTACTTC
>.|TRBV12-3/TRBV12-4|TRBJ2-1|few
CASSFWRVSSYNEQFF
TGTGCCAGCAGTTTTTGGCGGGTTTCTTCCTACAATGAGCAGTTCTTC
>.|TRBV12-3/TRBV12-4|TRBJ2-3|few
CASRRVSTDTQYF
TGTGCCAGCAGAAGAGTGTCCACAGATACGCAGTATTTT
>TRBD2|TRBV6-2/TRBV6-3|TRBJ2-1|few
CASDGLAGADEQFF
TGTGCCAGCGATGGACTAGCGGGAGCGGATGAGCAGTTCTTC
>TRBD1|TRBV2|TRBJ2-2|once
CASTGVPKTGTVVGELFF
TGTGCCAGCACAGGGGTTCCCAAGACCGGGACAGTCGTCGGGGAGCTGTTTTTT
>.|TRBV29-1|TRBJ2-2|.
CSVGGGSSPGELFF
TGCAGCGTTGGTGGGGGATCCTCTCCCGGGGAGCTGTTTTTT
>.|TRBV6-1|TRBJ2-1|many
CASSIAEEYNEQFF
TGTGCCAGCAGTATTGCTGAGGAATACAATGAGCAGTTCTTC